The rows below give T cell receptor beta chains drawn from one sample of a study of blood T cell repertoires in COVID-19. TCRdb's table, derived via immunoSEQ multiplex PCR, lists solely in-frame clones and lacks some. The table shows more than 85,000 clones, with nearly 85% occurring only once. Sequencing used peripheral blood. Receptors were obtained from a woman between 45 and 65 years old with acute or convalescent COVID-19. Each CDR3 is given without its conserved first and last residue. Each record gives: D gene, J gene, V gene, CDR3 protein. A D gene is named only where the DNA matches it firmly.

d_gene: .; j_gene: TRBJ1-4; v_gene: TRBV5-1; CDR3aa: ASSLDLIGKLF
d_gene: .; j_gene: TRBJ1-2; v_gene: TRBV5-1; CDR3aa: ASSPVDSEWGYT
d_gene: TRBD1; j_gene: TRBJ1-1; v_gene: TRBV10-3; CDR3aa: ATGQGGRNTEAF
d_gene: .; j_gene: TRBJ2-7; v_gene: TRBV5-8; CDR3aa: ASSLVASGYEQY
d_gene: TRBD2; j_gene: TRBJ2-1; v_gene: TRBV11-2; CDR3aa: ASSLGLARANEQF
d_gene: TRBD1; j_gene: TRBJ1-2; v_gene: TRBV18; CDR3aa: ASSRGTGDYGYT
d_gene: .; j_gene: TRBJ1-4; v_gene: TRBV9; CDR3aa: ASTGGAYNEKLF
d_gene: .; j_gene: TRBJ2-3; v_gene: TRBV14; CDR3aa: ASSQTPQGLTDTQY
d_gene: TRBD1; j_gene: TRBJ2-7; v_gene: TRBV19; CDR3aa: ASSRGSGTGGYEQY
d_gene: .; j_gene: TRBJ1-2; v_gene: TRBV6-5; CDR3aa: ASSYEGSGYT
d_gene: TRBD2; j_gene: TRBJ2-5; v_gene: TRBV5-1; CDR3aa: ASSLGGAGGGETQY
d_gene: .; j_gene: TRBJ1-1; v_gene: TRBV28; CDR3aa: ASSLRGGWTEAF
d_gene: TRBD1; j_gene: TRBJ1-4; v_gene: TRBV6-5; CDR3aa: ASSYAGTGNEKLF
d_gene: .; j_gene: TRBJ2-6; v_gene: TRBV11-2; CDR3aa: ASSPYSGANVLT
d_gene: TRBD2; j_gene: TRBJ2-3; v_gene: TRBV3-1/TRBV3-2; CDR3aa: ASSQRTSGGAGDTQY
d_gene: .; j_gene: TRBJ1-2; v_gene: TRBV6-1; CDR3aa: ASSENRVYGYT
d_gene: .; j_gene: TRBJ1-5; v_gene: TRBV3-1/TRBV3-2; CDR3aa: ASSQGRGGNQPQH
d_gene: .; j_gene: TRBJ2-1; v_gene: TRBV30; CDR3aa: AWSVLLVGSNEQF
d_gene: .; j_gene: TRBJ2-2; v_gene: TRBV5-1; CDR3aa: ASSLVAANTGELF
d_gene: TRBD1; j_gene: TRBJ2-7; v_gene: TRBV10-2; CDR3aa: ASSGRQGASYEQY
d_gene: TRBD1; j_gene: TRBJ1-6; v_gene: TRBV6-4; CDR3aa: ASSDGGQWNSPLH
d_gene: TRBD1; j_gene: TRBJ1-4; v_gene: TRBV7-6; CDR3aa: ASSPSGTGVEKLF
d_gene: .; j_gene: TRBJ1-2; v_gene: TRBV3-1/TRBV3-2; CDR3aa: AGSQQGYGYT
d_gene: .; j_gene: TRBJ1-2; v_gene: TRBV14; CDR3aa: ASSQDPRYYGYT
d_gene: .; j_gene: TRBJ2-6; v_gene: TRBV27; CDR3aa: ASSFRVGTGANVLT
d_gene: .; j_gene: TRBJ1-5; v_gene: TRBV28; CDR3aa: ASSYPTGNQPQH
d_gene: .; j_gene: TRBJ1-2; v_gene: TRBV4-1; CDR3aa: ASSQGAGYYGYT
d_gene: .; j_gene: TRBJ2-2; v_gene: TRBV4-2; CDR3aa: ASTPSVVATGELF
d_gene: .; j_gene: TRBJ1-1; v_gene: TRBV7-2; CDR3aa: ASSLWSEAERTF
d_gene: .; j_gene: TRBJ1-2; v_gene: TRBV14; CDR3aa: ASSPTWTGGKGGYT
d_gene: TRBD1; j_gene: TRBJ1-4; v_gene: TRBV9; CDR3aa: ASSPGGTTNEKLF
d_gene: .; j_gene: TRBJ1-6; v_gene: TRBV6-1; CDR3aa: ASSEQDGPYNSPLH
d_gene: .; j_gene: TRBJ1-4; v_gene: TRBV9; CDR3aa: ASSVAVGLPNEKLF
d_gene: TRBD1; j_gene: TRBJ2-3; v_gene: TRBV18; CDR3aa: ASSRDREDTQY
d_gene: .; j_gene: TRBJ1-6; v_gene: TRBV2; CDR3aa: ASTDSYNSPLH